The clone carrying this T cell receptor (beta chain) has more than one count but fewer than ten. This sample is drawn from a study of control samples from healthy donors and cancer patients. Measured with immunoSEQ multiplex PCR; TCRdb has only the in-frame clones, and not every one. The top ten clones hold roughly 1.5% of a sample with roughly 86,000 clones, 90% to 95% of them seen once. Material for sequencing was blood. The source is a woman aged 25 to 45 in good health.

The CDR3 spells CAWSSGGNQPQHF. As DNA, the CDR3 is TGTGCCTGGAGCTCAGGGGGCAATCAGCCCCAGCATTTT. The rearrangement joins TRBV30 to TRBJ1-5, with D perhaps TRBD1 (6 bases). The germline gives CDR1 GTSNPN, CDR2 SVGIG (reference sequence). The CDR3 runs to 13 residues. Trimming stripped 3 bases from V and 2 bases from J, with 8 bases between. Full variable domain (outside the CDR3, taken from reference TRBV30 and TRBJ1-5): SQTIHQWPATLVQPVGSPLSLECTVEGTSNPNLYWYRQAAGRGLQLLFYSVGIGQISSEVPQNLSASRPQDRQFILSSKKLLLSDSGFYLCAWSSGGNQPQHFGDGTRLSIL.